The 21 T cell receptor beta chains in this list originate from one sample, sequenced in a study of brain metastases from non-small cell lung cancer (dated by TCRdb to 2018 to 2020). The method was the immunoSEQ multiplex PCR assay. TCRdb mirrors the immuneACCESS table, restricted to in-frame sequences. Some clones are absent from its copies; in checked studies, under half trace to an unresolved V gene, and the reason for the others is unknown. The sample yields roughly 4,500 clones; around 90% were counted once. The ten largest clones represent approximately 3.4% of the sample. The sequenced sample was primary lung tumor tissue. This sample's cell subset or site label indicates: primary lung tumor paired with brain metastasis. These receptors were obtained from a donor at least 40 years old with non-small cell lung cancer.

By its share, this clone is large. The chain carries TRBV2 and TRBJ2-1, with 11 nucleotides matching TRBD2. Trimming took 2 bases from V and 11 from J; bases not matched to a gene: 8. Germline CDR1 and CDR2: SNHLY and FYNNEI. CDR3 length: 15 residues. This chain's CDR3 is CASSERDTSGGKQFF. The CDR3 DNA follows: TGTGCCAGCAGTGAAAGGGATACTAGCGGGGGAAAGCAGTTCTTC.

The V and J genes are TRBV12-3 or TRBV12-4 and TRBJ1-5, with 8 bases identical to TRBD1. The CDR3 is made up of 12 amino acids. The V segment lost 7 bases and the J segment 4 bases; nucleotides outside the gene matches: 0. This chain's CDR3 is CASNRGNQPQHF. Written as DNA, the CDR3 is TGTGCCAGCAACAGGGGGAATCAGCCCCAGCATTTT.

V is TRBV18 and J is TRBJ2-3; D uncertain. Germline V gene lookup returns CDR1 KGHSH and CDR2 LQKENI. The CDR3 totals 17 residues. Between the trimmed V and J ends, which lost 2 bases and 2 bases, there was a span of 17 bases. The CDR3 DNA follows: TGTGCCAGCTCACCATCTGGGTTCTTTATAACCACAGATACGCAGTATTTT. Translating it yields CASSPSGFFITTDTQYF.

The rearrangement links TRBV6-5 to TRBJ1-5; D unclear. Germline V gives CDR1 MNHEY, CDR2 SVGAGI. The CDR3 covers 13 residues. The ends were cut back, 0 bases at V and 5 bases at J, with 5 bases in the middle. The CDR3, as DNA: TGTGCCAGCAGTTACTCGATCCATCAGCCCCAGCATTTT. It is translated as CASSYSIHQPQHF.

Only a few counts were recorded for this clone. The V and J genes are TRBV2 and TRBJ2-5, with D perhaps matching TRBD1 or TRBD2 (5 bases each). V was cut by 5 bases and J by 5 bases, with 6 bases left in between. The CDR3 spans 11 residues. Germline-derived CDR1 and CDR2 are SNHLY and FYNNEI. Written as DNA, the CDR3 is TGTGCCAGCAGTTGGGGGGAGACCCAGTACTTC. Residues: CASSWGETQYF.

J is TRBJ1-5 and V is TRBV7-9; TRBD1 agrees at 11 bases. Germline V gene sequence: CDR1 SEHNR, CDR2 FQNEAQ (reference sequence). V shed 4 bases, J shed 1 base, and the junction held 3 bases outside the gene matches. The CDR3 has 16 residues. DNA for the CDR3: TGTGCCAGCAGCTCCCGGGACAGGGGGAGCAATCAGCCCCAGCATTTT. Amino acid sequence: CASSSRDRGSNQPQHF.

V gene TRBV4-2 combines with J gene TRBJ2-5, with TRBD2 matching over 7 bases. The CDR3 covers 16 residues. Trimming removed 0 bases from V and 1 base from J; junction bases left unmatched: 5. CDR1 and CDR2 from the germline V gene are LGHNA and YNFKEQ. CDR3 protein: CASSQDSASGQETQYF. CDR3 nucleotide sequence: TGTGCCAGCAGCCAAGATAGCGCTAGCGGCCAAGAGACCCAGTACTTC.

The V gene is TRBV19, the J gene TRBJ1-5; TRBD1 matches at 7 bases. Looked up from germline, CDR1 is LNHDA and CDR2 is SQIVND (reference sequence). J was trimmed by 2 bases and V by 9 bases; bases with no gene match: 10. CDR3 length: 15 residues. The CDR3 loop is CASQKGALGNQPQHF. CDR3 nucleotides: TGTGCCAGCCAAAAGGGGGCTCTAGGCAATCAGCCCCAGCATTTT.

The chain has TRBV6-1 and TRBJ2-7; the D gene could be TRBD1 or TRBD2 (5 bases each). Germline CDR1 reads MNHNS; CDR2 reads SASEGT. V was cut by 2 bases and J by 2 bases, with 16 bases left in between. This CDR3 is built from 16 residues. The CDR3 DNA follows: TGTGCCAGCAGTGAAAGACCGGGACGCTTAACCTACGAGCAGTACTTC. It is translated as CASSERPGRLTYEQYF.

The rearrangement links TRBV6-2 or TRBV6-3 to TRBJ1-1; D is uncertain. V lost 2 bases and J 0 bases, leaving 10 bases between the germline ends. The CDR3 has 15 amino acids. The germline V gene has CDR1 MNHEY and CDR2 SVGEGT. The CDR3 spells CASSYGYGLNTEAFF. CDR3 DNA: TGTGCCAGCAGTTACGGTTACGGACTGAACACTGAAGCTTTCTTT.

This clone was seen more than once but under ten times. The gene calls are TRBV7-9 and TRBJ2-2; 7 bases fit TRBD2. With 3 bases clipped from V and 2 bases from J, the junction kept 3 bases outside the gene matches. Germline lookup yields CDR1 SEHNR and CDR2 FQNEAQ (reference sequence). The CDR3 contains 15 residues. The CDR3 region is CASSFKRGNTGELFF. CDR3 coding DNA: TGTGCCAGCAGCTTTAAGCGGGGCAACACCGGGGAGCTGTTTTTT.

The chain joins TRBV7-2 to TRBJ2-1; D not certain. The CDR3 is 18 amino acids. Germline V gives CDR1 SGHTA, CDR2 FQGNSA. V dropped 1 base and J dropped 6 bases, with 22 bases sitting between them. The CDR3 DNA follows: TGTGCCAGCAGCTTAGGGCCTCCAACGGGCTCCCTCGGCAATGAGCAGTTCTTC. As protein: CASSLGPPTGSLGNEQFF.

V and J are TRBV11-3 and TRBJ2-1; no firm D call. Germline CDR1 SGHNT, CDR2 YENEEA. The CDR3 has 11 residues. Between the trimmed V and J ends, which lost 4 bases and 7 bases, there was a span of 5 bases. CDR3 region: CASSSANEQFF. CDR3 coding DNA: TGTGCCAGCAGCTCCGCTAATGAGCAGTTCTTC.

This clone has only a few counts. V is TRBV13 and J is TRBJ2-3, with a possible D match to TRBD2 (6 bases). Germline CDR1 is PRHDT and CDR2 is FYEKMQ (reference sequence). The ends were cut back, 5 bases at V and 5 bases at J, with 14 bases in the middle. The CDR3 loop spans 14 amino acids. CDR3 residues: CASSRRLVQDTQYF. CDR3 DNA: TGTGCCAGCAGCCGCAGACTAGTTCAAGATACGCAGTATTTT.

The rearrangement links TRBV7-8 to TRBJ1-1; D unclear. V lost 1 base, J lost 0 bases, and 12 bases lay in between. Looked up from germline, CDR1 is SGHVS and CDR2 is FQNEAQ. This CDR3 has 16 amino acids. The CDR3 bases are TGTGCCAGCAGCTTAGTAATCAGGATCTTGAACACTGAAGCTTTCTTT. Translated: CASSLVIRILNTEAFF.

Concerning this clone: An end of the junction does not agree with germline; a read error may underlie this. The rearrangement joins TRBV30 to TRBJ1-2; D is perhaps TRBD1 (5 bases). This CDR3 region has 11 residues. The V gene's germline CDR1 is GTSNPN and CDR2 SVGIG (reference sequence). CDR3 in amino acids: CAWSDGGAQRF. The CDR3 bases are TGTGCCTGGAGTGACGGAGGGGCACAGCGTTTC.

The chain's CDR3 is CASSLSETQYF. The CDR3 DNA sequence: TGTGCCAGCAGTTTATCAGAGACCCAGTACTTC. This chain connects TRBV12-3 or TRBV12-4 to TRBJ2-5; D is uncertain. Trimming left V 2 bases short and J 4 bases short, with 2 bases between. CDR3 length equals 11 residues.

CDR3 DNA sequence: TGTGCCAGCAGCACGACAGGGTGGTCCTACAATGAGCAGTTCTTC. This codes for CASSTTGWSYNEQFF. This sequence joins TRBV2 and TRBJ2-1; TRBD1 matches 7 bases. Unmatched junction bases numbered 6, after V lost 6 bases and J lost 1 base. Germline V gives CDR1 SNHLY, CDR2 FYNNEI. The CDR3 has 15 amino acids. Full variable domain (missing parts from reference TRBV2 and TRBJ2-1): EPEVTQTPSHQVTQMGQEVILRCVPISNHLYFYWYRQILGQKVEFLVSFYNNEISEKSEIFDDQFSVERPDGSNFTLKIRSTKLEDSAMYFCASSTTGWSYNEQFFGPGTRLTVL.

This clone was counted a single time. CDR3 nucleotide sequence: TGTGCCAGCAGTAATTGGACAGGGGTTGGCTACACCTTC. Amino acids: CASSNWTGVGYTF. The chain combines TRBV6-5 with TRBJ1-2; 9 nucleotides match TRBD1. The CDR3 length is 13 residues. The V and J ends lost 5 bases and 7 bases, in that order; junction bases with no gene match: 5. The germline V gene encodes CDR1 MNHEY and CDR2 SVGAGI.

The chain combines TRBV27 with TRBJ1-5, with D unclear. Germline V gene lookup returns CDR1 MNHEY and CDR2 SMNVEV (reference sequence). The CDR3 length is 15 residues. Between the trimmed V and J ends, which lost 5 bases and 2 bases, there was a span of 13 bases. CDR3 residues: CASSPAGGGNQPQHF. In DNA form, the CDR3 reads TGTGCCAGCAGTCCCGCTGGTGGAGGCAATCAGCCCCAGCATTTT.

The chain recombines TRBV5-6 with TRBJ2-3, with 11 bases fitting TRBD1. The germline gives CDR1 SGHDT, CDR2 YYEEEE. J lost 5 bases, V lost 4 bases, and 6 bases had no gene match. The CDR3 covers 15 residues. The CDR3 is CASSPDRGLVDTQYF. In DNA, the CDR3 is TGTGCCAGCAGCCCGGACAGGGGGCTTGTAGATACGCAGTATTTT.